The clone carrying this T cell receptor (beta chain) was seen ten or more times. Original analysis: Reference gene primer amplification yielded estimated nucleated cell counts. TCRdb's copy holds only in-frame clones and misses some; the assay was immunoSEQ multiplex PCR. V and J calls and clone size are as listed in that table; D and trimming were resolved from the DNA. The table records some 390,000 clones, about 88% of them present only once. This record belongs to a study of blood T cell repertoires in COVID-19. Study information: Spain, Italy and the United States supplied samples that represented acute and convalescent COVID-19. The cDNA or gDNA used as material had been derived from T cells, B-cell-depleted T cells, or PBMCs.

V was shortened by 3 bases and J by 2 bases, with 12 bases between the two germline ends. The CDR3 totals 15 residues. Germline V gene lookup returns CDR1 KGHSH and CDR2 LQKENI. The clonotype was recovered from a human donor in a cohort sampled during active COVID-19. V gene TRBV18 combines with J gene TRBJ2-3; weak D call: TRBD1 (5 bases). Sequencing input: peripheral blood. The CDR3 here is CASSPTRQNTDTQYF. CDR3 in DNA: TGTGCCAGCTCACCCACCCGACAGAACACAGATACGCAGTATTTT.